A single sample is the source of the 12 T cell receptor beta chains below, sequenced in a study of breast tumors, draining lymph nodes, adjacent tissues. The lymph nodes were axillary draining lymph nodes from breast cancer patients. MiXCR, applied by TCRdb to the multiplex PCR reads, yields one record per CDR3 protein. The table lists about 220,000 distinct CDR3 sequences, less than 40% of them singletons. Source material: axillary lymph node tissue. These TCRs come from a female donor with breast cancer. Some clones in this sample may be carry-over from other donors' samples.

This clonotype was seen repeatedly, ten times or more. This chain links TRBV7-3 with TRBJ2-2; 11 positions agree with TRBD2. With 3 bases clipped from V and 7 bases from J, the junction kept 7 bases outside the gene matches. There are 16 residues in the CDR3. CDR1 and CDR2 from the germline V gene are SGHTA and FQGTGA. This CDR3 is CASSLTSGIDVGELFF. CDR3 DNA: TGTGCCAGCAGCTTGACTAGCGGGATCGATGTCGGGGAGCTGTTTTTT.

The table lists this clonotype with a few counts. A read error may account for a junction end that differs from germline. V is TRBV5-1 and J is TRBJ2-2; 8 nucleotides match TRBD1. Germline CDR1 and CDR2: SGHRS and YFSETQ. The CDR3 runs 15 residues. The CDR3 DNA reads TGCACCAGCAGCACCGGACAGGGATGGACCGGGGAGCTGTTTTTT. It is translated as CTSSTGQGWTGELFF.

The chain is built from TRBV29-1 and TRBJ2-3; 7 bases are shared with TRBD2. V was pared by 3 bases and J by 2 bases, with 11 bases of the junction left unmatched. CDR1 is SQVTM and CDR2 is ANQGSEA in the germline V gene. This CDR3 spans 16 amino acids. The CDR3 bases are TGCAGCGTTGAGGAAGATGTGGGGGGGATCACAGATACGCAGTATTTT. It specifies CSVEEDVGGITDTQYF.

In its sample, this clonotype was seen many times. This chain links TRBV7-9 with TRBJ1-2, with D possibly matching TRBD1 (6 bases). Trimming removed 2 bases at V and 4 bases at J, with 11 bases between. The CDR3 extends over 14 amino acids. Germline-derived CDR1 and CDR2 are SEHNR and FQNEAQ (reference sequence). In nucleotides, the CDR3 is TGTGCCAGCAGCTTATACCAGGGGAGCTATGGCTACACCTTC. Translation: CASSLYQGSYGYTF. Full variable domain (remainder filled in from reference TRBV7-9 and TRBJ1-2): DTGVSQNPRHKITKRGQNVTFRCDPISEHNRLYWYRQTLGQGPEFLTYFQNEAQLEKSRLLSDRFSAERPKGSFSTLEIQRTEQGDSAMYLCASSLYQGSYGYTFGSGTRLTVV.

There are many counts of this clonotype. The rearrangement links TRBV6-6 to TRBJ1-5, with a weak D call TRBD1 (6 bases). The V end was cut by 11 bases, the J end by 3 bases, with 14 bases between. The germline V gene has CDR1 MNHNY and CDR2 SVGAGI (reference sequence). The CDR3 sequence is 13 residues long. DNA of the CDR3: TGTGCCGGCGGGCAGGGGAACAATCAGCCCCAGCATTTT. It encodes CAGGQGNNQPQHF.

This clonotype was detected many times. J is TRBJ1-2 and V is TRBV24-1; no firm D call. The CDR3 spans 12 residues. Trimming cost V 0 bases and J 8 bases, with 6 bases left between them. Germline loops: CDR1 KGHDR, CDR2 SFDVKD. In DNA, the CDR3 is TGTGCCACCAGTGATTTGTTCGGCGGCTACACCTTC. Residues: CATSDLFGGYTF.

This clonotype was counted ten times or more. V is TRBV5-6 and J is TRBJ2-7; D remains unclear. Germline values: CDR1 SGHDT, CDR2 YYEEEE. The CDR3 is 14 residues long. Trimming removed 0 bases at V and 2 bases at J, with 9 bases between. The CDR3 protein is CASSLVGGTYEQYF. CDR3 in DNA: TGTGCCAGCAGCTTGGTCGGCGGAACCTACGAGCAGTACTTC. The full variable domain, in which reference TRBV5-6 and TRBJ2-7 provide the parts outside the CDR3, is DAGVTQSPTHLIKTRGQQVTLRCSPKSGHDTVSWYQQALGQGPQFIFQYYEEEERQRGNFPDRFSGHQFPNYSSELNVNALLLGDSALYLCASSLVGGTYEQYFGPGTRLTVT.

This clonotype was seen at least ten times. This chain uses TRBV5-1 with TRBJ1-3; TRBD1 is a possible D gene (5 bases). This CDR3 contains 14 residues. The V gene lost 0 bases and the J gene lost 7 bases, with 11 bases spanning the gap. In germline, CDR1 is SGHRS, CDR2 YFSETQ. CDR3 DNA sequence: TGCGCCAGCAGCTTGGCCTTTGGGGCCAACACCATATATTTT. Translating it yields CASSLAFGANTIYF.

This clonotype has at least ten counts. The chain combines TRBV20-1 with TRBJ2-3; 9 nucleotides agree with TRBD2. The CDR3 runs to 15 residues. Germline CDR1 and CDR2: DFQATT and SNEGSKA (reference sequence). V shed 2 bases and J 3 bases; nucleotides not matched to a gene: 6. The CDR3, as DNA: TGCAGTGCTAGACCCAGCGGGGGGCGTACAGATACGCAGTATTTT. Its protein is CSARPSGGRTDTQYF.

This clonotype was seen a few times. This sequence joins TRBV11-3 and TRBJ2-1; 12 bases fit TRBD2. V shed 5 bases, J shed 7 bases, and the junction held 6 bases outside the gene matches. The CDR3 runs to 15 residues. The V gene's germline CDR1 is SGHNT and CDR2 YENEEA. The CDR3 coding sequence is TGTGCCAGCAGCCCCCGAGGACTAGCGGGGAATGAGCAGTTCTTC. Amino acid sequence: CASSPRGLAGNEQFF.

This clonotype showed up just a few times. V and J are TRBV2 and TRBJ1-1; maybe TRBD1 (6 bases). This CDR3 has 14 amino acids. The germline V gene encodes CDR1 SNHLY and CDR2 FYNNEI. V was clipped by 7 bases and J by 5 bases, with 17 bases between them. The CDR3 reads CASIMTVGGTEAFF. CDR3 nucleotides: TGTGCCAGCATTATGACAGTAGGGGGGACTGAAGCTTTCTTT.

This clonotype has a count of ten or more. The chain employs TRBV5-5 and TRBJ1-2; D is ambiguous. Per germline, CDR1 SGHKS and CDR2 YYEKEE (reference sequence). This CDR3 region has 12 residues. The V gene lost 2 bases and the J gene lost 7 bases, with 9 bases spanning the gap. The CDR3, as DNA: TGTGCCAGCAGCTTAGCTCAGCGTGGCTACACCTTC. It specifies CASSLAQRGYTF. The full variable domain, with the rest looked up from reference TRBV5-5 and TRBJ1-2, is DAGVTQSPTHLIKTRGQQVTLRCSPISGHKSVSWYQQVLGQGPQFIFQYYEKEERGRGNFPDRFSARQFPNYSSELNVNALLLGDSALYLCASSLAQRGYTFGSGTRLTVV.